This paragraph reports one TCR beta chain. Unique molecular identifiers were used in preparing the TCRbeta library. One entry per CDR3 protein results from TCRdb running MiXCR on the PCR reads. The repertoire consists of about 250,000 distinct CDR3 sequences, with 20% to 30% occurring once and the leading ten covering about 5%. The data were obtained in a study of T-cell reconstitution after alpha-beta-depleted transplantation in children. Germline values: CDR1 ENHRY, CDR2 SYGVKD. The CDR3 extends over 14 amino acids. J gave up 3 bases and V 9 bases, and 7 bases lay outside the gene matches. The clonotype comes from a female patient aged 2-15 years who had a stem cell transplant for congenital amegakaryocytic thrombocytopenia, so the T cells may come from the graft donor. The material was PBMCs, mostly from graft donor cells, obtained 360 days after TCRalphabeta/CD19-depleted stem cell transplant. The gene calls are TRBV10-3 and TRBJ1-4; TRBD1 matches at 7 bases. CDR3 protein: CAISRGLANEKLFF. The CDR3 nucleotides are TGTGCCATTTCTAGGGGGCTTGCTAATGAAAAACTGTTTTTT.